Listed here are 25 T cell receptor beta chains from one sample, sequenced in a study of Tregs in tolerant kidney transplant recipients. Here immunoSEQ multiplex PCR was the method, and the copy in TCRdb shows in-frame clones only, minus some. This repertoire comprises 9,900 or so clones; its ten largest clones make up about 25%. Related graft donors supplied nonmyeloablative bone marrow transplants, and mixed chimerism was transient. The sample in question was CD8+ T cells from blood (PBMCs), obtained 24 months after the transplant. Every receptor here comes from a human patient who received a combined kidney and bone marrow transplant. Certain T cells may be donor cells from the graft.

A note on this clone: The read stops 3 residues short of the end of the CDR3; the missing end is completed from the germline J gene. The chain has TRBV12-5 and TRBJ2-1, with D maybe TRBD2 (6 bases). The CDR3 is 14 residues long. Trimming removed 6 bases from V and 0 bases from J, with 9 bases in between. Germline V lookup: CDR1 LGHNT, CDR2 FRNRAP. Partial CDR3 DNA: TGTGCTAGTGGGTCCGGGGGCTCCTACAATGAG. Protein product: CASGSGGSYNE. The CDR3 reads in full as CASGSGGSYNEQFF.

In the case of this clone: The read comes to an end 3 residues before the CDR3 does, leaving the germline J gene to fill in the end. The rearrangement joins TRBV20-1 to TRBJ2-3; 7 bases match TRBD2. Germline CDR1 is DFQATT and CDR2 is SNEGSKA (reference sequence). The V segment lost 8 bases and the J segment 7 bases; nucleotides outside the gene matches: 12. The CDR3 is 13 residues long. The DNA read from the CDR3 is TGCAGTCCTAAAGCGGGGACTTGGAATACG. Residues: CSPKAGTWNT. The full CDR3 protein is CSPKAGTWNTQYF.

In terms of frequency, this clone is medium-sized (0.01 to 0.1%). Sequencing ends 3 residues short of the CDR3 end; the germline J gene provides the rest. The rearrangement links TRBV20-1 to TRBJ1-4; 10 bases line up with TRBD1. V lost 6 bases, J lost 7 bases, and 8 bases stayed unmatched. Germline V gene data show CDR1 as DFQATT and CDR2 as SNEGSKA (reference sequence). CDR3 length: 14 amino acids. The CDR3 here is CSAIRQGAREKLFF. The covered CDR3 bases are TGCAGTGCAATCCGACAGGGGGCGCGTGAAAAA.

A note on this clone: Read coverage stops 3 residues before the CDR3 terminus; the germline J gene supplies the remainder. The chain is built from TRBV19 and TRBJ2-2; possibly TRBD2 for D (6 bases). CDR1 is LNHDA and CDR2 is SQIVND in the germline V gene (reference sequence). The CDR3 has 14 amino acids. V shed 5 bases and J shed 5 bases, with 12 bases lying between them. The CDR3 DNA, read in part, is TGTGCCAGTAGTGTAAAGGCGGGAACCGGGGAG. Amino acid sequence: CASSVKAGTGE. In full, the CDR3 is CASSVKAGTGELFF.

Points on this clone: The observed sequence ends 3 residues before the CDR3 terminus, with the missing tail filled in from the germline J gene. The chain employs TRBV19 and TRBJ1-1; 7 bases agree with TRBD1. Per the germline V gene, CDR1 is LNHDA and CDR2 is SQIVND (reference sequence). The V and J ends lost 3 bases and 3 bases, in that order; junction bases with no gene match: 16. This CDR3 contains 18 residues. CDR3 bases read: TGTGCCAGTAGTATTGGGTACACAGGGGAACAATGGTACACTGAA. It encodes CASSIGYTGEQWYTE. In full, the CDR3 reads CASSIGYTGEQWYTEAFF.

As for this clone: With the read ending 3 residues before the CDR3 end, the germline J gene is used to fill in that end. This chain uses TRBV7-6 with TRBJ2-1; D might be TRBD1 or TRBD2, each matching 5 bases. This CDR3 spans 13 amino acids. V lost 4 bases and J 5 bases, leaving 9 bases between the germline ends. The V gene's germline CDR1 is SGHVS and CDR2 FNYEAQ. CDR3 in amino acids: CASSWRGDNEQFF. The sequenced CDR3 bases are TGTGCCAGCAGCTGGAGAGGGGACAATGAG.

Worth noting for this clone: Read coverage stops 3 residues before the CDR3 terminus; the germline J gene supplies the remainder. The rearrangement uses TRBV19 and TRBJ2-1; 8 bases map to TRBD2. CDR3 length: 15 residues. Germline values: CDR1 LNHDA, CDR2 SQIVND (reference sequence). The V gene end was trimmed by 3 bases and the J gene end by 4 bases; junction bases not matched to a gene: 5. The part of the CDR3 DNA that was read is TGTGCCAGTAGTATCCAGGCTAGCGGGTACAATGAG. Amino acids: CASSIQASGYNE. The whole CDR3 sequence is CASSIQASGYNEQFF.

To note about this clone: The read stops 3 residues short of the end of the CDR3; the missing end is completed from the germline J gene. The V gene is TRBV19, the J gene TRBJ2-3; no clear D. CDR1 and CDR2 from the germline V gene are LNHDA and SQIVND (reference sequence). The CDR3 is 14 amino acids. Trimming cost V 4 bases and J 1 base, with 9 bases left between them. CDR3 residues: CASSNSPGTDTQYF. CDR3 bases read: TGTGCCAGTAGTAATTCGCCGGGCACAGATACG.

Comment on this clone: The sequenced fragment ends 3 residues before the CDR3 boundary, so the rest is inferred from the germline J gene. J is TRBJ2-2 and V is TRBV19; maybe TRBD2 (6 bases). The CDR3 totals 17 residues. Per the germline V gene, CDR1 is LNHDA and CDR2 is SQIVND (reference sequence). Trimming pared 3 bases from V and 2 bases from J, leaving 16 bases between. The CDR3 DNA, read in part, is TGTGCCAGTAGTATGCTAGCGCTCAAAAGTAACACCGGGGAG. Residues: CASSMLALKSNTGE. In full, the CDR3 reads CASSMLALKSNTGELFF.

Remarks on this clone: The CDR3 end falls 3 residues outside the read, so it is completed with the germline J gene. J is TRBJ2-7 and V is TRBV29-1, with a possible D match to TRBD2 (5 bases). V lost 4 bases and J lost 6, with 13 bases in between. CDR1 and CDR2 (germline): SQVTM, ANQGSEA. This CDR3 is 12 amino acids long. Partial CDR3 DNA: TGCAGCGTTGTCGGGGTATCGGGCGAG. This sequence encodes CSVVGVSGE. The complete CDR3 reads CSVVGVSGEQYF.

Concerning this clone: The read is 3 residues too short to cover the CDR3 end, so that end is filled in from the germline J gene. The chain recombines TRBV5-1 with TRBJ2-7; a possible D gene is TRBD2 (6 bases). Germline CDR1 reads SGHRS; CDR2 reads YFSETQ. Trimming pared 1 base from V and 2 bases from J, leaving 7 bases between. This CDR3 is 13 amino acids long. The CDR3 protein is CASSLTGAYEQYF. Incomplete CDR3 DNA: TGCGCCAGCAGCTTGACGGGGGCCTACGAG.

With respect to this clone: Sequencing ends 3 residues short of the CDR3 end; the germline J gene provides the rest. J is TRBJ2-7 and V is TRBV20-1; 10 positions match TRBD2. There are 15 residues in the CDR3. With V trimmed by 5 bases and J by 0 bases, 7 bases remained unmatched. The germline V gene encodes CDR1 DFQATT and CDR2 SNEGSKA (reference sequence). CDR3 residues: CSAADLAGGSYEQYF. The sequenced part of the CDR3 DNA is TGCAGTGCTGCCGATTTAGCGGGAGGCTCCTACGAG.

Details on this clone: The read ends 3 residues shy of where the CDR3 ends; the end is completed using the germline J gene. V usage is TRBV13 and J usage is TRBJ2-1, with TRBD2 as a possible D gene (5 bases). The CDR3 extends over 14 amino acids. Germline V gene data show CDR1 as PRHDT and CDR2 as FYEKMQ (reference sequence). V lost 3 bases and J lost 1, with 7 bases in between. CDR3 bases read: TGTGCCAGCAGCTTCAGCGGTTCCTACAATGAG. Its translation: CASSFSGSYNE. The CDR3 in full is CASSFSGSYNEQFF.

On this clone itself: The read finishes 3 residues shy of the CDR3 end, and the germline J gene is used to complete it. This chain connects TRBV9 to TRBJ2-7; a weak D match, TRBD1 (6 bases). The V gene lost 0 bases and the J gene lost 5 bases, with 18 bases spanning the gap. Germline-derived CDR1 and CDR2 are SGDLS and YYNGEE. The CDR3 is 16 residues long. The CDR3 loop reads CASSVEWGAPGDEQYF. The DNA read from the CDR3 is TGTGCCAGCAGCGTAGAGTGGGGCGCCCCAGGGGACGAG.

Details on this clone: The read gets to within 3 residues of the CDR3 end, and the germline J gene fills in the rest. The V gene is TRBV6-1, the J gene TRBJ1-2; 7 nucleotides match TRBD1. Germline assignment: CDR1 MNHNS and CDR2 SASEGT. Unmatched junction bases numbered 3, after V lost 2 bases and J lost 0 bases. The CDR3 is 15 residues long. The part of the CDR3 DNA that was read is TGTGCCAGCAGTGAACTAGGGACAGCTAACTATGGC. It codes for CASSELGTANYG. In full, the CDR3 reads CASSELGTANYGYTF.

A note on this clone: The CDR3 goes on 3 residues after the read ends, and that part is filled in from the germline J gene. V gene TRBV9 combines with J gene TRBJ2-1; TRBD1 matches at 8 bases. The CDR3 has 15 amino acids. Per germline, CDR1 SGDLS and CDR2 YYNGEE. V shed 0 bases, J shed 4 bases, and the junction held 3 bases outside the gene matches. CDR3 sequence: CASSVARDRYNEQFF. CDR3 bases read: TGTGCCAGCAGCGTAGCCCGGGACAGGTACAATGAG.

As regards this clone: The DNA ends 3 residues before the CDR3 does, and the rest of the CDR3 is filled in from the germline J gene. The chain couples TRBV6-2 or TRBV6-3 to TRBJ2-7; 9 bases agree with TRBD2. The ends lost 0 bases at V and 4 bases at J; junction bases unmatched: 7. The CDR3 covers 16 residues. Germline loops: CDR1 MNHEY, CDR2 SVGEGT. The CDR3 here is CASSYSGSGRWYEQYF. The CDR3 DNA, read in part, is TGTGCCAGCAGTTACTCTGGTAGCGGGAGATGGTACGAG.

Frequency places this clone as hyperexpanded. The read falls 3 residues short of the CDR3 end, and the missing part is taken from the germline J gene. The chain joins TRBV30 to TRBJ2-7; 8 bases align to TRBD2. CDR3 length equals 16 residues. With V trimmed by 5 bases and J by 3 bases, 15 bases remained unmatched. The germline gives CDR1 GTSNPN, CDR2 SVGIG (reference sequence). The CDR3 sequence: CAWGRGREGSGYEQYF. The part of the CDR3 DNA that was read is TGTGCCTGGGGTAGGGGCCGGGAGGGGTCGGGCTACGAG.

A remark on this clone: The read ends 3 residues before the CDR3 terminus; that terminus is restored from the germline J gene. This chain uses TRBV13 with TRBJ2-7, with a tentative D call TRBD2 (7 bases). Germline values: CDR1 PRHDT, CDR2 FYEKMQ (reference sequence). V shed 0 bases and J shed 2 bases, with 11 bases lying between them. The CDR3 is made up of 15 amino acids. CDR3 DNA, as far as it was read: TGTGCCAGCAGCTTAGGAGGGAGGGGGACCTACGAG. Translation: CASSLGGRGTYE. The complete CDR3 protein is CASSLGGRGTYEQYF.

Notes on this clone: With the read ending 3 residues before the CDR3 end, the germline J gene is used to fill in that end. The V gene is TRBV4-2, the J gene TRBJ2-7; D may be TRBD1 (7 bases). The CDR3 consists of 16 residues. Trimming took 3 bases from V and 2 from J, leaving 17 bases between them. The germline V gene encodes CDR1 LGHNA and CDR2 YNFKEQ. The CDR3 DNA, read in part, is TGTGCCAGCAGCCACCGTGGAGGGGGCTTCGCCTACGAG. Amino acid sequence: CASSHRGGGFAYE. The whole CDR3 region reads CASSHRGGGFAYEQYF.

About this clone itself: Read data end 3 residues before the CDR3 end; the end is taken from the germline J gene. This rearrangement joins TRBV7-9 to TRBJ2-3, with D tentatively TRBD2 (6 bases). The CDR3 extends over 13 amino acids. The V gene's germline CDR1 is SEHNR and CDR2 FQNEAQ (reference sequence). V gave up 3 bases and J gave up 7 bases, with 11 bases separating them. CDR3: CASSLPSENTQYF. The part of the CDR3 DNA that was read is TGTGCCAGCAGCTTGCCTAGCGAAAATACG.

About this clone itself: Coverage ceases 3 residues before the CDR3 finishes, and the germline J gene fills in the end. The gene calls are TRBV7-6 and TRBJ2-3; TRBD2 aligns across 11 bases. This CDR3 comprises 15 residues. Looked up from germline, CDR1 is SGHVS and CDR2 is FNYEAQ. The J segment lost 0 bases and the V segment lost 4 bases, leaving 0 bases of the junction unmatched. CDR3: CASSWTSGSTDTQYF. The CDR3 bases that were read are TGTGCCAGCAGCTGGACTAGCGGGAGCACAGATACG.

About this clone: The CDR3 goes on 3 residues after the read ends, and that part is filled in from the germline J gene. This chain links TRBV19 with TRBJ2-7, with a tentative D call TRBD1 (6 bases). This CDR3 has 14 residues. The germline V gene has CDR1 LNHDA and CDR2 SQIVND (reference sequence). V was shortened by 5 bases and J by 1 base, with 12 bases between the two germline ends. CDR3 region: CASSAGTGSYEQYF. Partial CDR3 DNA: TGTGCCAGTAGTGCCGGTACAGGGTCCTACGAG.

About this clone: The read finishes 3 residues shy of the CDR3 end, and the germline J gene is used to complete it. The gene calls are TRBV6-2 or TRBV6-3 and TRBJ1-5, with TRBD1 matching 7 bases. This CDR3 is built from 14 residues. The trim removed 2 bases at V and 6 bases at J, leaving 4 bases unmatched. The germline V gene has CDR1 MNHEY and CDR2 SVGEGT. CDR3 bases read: TGTGCCAGCAGTTACGACAGGGTGGGTCAGCCC. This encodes CASSYDRVGQP. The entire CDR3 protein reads CASSYDRVGQPQHF.

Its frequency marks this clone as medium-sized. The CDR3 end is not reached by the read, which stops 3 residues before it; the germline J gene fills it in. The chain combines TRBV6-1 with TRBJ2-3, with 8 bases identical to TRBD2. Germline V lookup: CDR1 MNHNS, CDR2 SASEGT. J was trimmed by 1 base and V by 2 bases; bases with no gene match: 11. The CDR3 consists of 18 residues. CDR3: CASSEPAGGPSRTDTQYF. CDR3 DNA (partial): TGTGCCAGCAGTGAACCGGCGGGAGGCCCCTCCCGCACAGATACG.